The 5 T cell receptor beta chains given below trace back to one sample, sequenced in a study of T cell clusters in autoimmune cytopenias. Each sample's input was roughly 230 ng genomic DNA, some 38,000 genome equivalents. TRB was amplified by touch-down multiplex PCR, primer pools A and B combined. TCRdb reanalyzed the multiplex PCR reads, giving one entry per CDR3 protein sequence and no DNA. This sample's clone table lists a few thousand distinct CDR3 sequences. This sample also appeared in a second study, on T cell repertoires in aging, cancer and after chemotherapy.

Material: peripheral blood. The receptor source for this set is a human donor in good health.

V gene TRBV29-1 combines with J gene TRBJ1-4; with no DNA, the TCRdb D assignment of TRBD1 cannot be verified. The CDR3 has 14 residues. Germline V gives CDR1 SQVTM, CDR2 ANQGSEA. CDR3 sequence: CSVEMGGGGEKLFF.

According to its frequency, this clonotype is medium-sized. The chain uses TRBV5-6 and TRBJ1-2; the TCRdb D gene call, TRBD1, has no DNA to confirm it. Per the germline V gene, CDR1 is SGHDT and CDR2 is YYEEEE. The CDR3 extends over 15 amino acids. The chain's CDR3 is CASSLAQGANYGYTF.

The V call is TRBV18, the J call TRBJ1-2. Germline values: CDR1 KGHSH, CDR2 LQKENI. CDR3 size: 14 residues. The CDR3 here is CASSPPTESYGYTF.

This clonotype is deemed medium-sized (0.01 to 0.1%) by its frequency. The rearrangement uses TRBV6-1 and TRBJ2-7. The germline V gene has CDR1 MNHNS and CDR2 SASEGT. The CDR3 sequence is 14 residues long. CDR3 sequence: CASSESGGLFEQYF.

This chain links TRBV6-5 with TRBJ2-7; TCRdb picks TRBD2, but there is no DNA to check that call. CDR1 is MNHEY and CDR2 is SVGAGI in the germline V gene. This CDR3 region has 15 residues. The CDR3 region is CASSRMTLRSYEQYF.